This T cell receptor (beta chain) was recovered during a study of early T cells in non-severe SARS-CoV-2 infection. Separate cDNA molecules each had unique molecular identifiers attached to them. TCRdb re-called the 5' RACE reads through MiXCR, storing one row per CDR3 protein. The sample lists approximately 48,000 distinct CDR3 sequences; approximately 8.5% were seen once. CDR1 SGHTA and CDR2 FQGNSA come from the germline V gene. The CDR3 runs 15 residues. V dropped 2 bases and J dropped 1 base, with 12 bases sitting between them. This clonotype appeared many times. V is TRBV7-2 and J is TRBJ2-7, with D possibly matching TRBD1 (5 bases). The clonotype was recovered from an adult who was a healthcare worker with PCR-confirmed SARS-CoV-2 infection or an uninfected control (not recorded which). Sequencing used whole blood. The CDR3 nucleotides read TGTGCCAGCAGCTTAATGCAGGGCTCATCCTACGAGCAGTACTTC. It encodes CASSLMQGSSYEQYF.